This TCR beta chain appears in the sequencing data of a study of identical twins. The CDR3 is 13 amino acids. V was shortened by 5 bases and J by 6 bases, with 11 bases between the two germline ends. Germline CDR1 ENHRY, CDR2 SYGVKD. One entry per CDR3 protein results from TCRdb running MiXCR on the 5' RACE reads. The table has around 250,000 distinct CDR3 sequences, approximately 8.6% seen once. This sample was also put to use in a study of yellow fever vaccine responses in identical twins.

Sequenced sample: CD8+ T cells sorted from blood. This receptor was taken from a woman under 30 in good health. J is TRBJ2-1 and V is TRBV10-3; possibly TRBD2 for D (6 bases). The CDR3 here is CAISHQGGNEQFF. CDR3 DNA: TGTGCCATCAGTCACCAGGGAGGCAATGAGCAGTTCTTC.